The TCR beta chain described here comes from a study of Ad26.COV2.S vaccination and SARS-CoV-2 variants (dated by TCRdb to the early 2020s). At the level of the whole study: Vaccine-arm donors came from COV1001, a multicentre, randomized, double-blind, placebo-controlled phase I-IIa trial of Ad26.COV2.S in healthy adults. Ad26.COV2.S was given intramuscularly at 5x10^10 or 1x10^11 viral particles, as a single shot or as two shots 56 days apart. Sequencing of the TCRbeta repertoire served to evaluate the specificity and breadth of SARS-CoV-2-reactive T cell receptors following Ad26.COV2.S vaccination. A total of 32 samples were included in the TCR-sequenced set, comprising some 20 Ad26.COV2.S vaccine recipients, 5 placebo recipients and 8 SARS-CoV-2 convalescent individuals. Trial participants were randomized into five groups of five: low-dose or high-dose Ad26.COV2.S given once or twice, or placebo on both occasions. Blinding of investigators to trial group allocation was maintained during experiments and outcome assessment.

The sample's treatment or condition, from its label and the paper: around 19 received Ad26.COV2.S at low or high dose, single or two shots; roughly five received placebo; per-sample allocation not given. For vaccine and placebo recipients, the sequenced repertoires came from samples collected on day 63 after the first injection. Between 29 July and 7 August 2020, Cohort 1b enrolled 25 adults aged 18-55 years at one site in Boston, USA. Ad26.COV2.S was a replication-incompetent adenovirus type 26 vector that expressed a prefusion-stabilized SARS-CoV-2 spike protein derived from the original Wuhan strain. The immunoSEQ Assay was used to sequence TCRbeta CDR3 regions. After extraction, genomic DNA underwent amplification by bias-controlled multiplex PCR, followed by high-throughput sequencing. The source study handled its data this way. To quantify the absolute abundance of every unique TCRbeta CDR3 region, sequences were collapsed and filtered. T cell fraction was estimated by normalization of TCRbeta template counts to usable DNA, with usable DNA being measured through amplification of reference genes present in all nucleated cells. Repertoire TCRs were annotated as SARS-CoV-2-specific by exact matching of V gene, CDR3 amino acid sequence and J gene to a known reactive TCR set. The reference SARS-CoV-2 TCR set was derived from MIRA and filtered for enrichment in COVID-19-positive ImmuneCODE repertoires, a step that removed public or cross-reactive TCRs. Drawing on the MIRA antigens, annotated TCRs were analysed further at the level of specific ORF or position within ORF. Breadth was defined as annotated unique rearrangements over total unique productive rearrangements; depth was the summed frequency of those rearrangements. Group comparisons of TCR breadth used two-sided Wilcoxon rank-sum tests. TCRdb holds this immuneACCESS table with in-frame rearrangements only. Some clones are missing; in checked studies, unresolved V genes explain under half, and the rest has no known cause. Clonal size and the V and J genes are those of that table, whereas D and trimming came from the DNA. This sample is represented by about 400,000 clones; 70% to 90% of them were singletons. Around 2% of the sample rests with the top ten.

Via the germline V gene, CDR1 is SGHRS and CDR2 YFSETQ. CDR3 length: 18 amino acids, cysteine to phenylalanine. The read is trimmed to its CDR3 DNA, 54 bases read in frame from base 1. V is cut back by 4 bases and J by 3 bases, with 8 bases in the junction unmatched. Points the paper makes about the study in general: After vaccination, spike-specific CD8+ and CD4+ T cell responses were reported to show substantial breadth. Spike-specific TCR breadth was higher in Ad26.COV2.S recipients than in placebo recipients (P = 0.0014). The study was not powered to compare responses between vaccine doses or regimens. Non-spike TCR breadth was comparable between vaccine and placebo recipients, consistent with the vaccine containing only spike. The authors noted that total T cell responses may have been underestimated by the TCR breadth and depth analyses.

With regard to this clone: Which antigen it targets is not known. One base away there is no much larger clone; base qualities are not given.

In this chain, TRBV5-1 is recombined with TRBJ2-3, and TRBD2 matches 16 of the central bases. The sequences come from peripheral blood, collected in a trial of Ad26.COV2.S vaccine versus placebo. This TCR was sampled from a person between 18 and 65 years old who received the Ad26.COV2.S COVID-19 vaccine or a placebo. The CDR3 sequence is CASSPGLAGGPITDTQYF. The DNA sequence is TGCGCCAGCAGCCCGGGACTAGCGGGAGGGCCTATAACAGATACGCAGTATTTT.